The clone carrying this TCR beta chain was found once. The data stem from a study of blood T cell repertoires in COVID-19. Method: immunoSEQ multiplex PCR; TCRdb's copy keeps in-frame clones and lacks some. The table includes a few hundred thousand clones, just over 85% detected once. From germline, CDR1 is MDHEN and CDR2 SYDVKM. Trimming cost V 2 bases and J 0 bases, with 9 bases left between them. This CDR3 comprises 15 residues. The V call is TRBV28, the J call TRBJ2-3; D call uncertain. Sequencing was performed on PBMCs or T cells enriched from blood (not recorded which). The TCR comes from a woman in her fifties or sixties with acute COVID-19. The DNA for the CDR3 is TGTGCCAGCAGTTTACTGTCTTCTAGCACAGATACGCAGTATTTT. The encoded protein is CASSLLSSSTDTQYF.